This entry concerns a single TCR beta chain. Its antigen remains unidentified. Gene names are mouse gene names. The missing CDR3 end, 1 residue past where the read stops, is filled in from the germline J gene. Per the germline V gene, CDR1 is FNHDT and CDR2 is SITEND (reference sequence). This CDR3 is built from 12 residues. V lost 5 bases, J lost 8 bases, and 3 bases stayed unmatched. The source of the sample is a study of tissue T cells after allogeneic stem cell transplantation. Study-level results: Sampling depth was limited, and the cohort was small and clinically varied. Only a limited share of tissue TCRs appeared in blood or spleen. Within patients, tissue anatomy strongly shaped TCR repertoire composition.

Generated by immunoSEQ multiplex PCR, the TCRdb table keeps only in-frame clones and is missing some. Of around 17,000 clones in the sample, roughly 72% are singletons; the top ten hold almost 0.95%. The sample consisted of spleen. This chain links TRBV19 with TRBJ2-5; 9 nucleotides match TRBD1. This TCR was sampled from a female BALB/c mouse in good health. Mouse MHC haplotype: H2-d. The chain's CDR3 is CASRGQGATQYF. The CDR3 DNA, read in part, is TGTGCCAGCAGGGGACAGGGAGCCACCCAGTAC. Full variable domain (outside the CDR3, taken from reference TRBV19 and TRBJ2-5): GGIITQTPKFLIGQEGQKLTLKCQQNFNHDTMYWYRQDSGKGLRLIYYSITENDLQKGDLSEGYDASREKKSSFSLTVTSAQKNEMAVFLCASRGQGATQYFGPGTRLLVL.